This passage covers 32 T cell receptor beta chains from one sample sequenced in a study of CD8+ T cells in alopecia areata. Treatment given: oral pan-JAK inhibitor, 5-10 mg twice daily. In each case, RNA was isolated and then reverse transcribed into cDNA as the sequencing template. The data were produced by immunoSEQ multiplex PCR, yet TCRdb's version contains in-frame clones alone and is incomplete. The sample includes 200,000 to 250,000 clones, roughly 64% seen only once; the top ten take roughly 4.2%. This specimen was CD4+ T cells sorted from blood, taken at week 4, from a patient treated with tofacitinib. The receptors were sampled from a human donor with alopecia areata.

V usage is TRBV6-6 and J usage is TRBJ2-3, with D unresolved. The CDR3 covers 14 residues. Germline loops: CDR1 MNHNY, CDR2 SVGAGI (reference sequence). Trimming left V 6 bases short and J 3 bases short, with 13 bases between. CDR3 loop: CASSTLLGTDTQYF. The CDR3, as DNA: TGTGCCAGCAGCACTCTCCTAGGTACAGATACGCAGTATTTT.

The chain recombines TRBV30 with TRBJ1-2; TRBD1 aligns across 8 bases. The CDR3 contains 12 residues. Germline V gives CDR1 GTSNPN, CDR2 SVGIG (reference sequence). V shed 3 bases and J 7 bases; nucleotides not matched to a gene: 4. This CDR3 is CAWSWTGFGYTF. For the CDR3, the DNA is TGTGCCTGGAGCTGGACAGGGTTTGGCTACACCTTC.

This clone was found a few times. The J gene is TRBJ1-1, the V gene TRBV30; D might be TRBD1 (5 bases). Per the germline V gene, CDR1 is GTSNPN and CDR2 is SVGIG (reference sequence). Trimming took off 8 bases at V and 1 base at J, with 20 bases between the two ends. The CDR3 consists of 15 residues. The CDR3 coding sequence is TGTGCCCTGGAGGGGAGAGGGAGGAGGAACACTGAAGCTTTCTTT. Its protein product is CALEGRGRRNTEAFF.

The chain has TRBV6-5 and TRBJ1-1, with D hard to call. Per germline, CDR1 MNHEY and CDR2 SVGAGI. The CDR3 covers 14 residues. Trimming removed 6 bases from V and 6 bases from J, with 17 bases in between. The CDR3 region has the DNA TGTGCCAGCAGAGCGGACTTCCTGGGCGCTGAAGCTTTCTTT. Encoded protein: CASRADFLGAEAFF.

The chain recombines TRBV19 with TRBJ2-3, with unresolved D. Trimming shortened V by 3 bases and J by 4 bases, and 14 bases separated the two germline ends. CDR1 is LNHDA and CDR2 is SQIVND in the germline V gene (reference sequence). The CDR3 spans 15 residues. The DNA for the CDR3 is TGTGCCAGTAGTATGTCGTTTTTCCCCCCAGATACGCAGTATTTT. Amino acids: CASSMSFFPPDTQYF.

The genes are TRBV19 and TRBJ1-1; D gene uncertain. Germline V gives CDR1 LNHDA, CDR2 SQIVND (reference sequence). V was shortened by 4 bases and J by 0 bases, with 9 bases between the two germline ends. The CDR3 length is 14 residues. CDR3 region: CASSKVNMNTEAFF. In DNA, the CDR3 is TGTGCCAGTAGTAAGGTTAATATGAACACTGAAGCTTTCTTT.

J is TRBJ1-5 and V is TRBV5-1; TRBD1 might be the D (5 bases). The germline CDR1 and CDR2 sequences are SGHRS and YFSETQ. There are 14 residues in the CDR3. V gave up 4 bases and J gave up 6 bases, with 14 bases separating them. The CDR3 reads CASSLGQGTQPQHF. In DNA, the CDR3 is TGCGCCAGCAGCCTCGGGCAGGGCACTCAGCCCCAGCATTTT. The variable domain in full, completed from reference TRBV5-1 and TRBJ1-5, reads KAGVTQTPRYLIKTRGQQVTLSCSPISGHRSVSWYQQTPGQGLQFLFEYFSETQRNKGNFPGRFSGRQFSNSRSEMNVSTLELGDSALYLCASSLGQGTQPQHFGDGTRLSIL.

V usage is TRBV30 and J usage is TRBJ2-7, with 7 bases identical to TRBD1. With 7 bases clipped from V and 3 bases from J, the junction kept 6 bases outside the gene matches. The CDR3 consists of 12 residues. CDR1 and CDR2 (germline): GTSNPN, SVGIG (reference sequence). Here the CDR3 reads CAFQTGSYEQYF. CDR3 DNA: TGTGCCTTCCAGACAGGGAGCTACGAGCAGTACTTC.

The CDR3 spells CASSLGPSGNTIYF. CDR3 nucleotide sequence: TGCGCCAGCAGTCTTGGACCCTCTGGAAACACCATATATTTT. The rearrangement uses TRBV23-1 and TRBJ1-3; no definite D call. TRBV23-1 falls under the ORF class, with uncertain function. The V end lost 4 bases, the J end lost 0 bases, and 7 bases lay between the germline ends. This CDR3 has 14 residues.

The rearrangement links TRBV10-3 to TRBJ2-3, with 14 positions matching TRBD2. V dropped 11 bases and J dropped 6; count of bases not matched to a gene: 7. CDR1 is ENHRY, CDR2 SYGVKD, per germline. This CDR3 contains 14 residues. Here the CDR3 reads CALGGTSGGDTQYF. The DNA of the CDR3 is TGTGCCCTCGGTGGGACTAGCGGGGGTGATACGCAGTATTTT.

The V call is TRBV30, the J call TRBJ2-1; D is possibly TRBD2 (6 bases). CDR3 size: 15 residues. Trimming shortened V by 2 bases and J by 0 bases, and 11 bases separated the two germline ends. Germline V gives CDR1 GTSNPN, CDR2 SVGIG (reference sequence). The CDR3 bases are TGTGCCTGGAGTAACGCGGGGAGCTCCTACAATGAGCAGTTCTTC. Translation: CAWSNAGSSYNEQFF.

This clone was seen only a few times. The CDR3 DNA is TGTGCCAGCACCACCAGAGGGGATGAAAAACTGTTTTTT. Translated: CASTTRGDEKLFF. The gene calls are TRBV7-9 and TRBJ1-4; TRBD1 is a possible D gene (5 bases). V was shortened by 7 bases and J by 6 bases, with 12 bases between the two germline ends. The CDR3 has 13 amino acids. CDR1 is SEHNR, CDR2 FQNEAQ, per germline (reference sequence).

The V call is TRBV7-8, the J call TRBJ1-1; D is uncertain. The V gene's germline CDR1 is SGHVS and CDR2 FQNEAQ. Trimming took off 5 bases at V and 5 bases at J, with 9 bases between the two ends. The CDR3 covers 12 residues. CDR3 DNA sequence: TGTGCCAGCAGCGGCCCGAGTACTGAAGCTTTCTTT. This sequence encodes CASSGPSTEAFF.

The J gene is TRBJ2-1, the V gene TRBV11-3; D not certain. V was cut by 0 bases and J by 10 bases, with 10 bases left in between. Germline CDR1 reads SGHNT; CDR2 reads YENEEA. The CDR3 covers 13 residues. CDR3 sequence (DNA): TGTGCCAGCAGCTTAGATCGAGCGAGGGAGCAGTTCTTC. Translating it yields CASSLDRAREQFF. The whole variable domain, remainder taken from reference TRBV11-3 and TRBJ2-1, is EAGVVQSPRYKIIEKKQPVAFWCNPISGHNTLYWYLQNLGQGPELLIRYENEEAVDDSQLPKDRFSAERLKGVDSTLKIQPAELGDSAVYLCASSLDRAREQFFGPGTRLTVL.

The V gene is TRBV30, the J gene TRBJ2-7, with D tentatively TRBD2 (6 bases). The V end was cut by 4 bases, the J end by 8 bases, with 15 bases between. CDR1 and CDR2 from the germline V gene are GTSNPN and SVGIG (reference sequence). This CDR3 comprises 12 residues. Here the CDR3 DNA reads TGTGCCTGGAATCTAGGAGGGGAAAAGCAGTACTTC. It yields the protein CAWNLGGEKQYF.

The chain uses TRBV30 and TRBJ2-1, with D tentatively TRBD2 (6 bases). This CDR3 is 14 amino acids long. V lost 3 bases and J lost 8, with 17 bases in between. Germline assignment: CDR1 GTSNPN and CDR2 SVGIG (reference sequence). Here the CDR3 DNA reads TGTGCCTGGAGCGGGACTCGGGAAATCGATGAGCAGTTCTTC. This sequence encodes CAWSGTREIDEQFF.

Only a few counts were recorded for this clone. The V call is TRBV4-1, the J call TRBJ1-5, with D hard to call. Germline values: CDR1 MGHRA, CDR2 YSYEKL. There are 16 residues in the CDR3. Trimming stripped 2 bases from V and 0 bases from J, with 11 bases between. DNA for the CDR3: TGCGCCAGCAGCCAAACGGGTCGTTATAGCAATCAGCCCCAGCATTTT. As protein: CASSQTGRYSNQPQHF.

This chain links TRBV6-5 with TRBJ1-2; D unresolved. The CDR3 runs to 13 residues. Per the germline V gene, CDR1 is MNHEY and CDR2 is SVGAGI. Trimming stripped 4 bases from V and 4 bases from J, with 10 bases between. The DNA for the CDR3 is TGTGCCAGCAGTTCCGTACGTGGCTATGGCTACACCTTC. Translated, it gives CASSSVRGYGYTF.

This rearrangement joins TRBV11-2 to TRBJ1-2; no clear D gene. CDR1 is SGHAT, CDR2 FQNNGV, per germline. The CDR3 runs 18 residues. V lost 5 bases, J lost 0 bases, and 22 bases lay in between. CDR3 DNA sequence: TGTGCCAGCAGCCCCTCATGGTCGGTGGCCATAGCTAACTATGGCTACACCTTC. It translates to CASSPSWSVAIANYGYTF.

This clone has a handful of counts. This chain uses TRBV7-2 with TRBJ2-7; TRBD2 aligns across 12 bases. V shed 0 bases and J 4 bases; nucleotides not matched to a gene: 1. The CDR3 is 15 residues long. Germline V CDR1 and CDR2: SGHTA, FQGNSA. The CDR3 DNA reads TGTGCCAGCAGCTTAGCTGGGACTAGCGGGTACGAGCAGTACTTC. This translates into CASSLAGTSGYEQYF.

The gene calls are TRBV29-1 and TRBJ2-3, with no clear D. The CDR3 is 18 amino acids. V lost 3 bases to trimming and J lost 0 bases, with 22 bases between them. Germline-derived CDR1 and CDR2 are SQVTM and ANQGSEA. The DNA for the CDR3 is TGCAGCGTTGACGACACGATCACAAGCTTCTCTAGCACAGATACGCAGTATTTT. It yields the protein CSVDDTITSFSSTDTQYF.

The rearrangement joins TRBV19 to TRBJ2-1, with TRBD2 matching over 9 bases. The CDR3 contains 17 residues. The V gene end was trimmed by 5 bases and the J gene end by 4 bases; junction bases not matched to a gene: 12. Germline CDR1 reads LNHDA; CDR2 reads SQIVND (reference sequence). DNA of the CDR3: TGTGCCAGTAGTGTCGACGGAGCGGGGGGCCCTTACAATGAGCAGTTCTTC. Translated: CASSVDGAGGPYNEQFF.

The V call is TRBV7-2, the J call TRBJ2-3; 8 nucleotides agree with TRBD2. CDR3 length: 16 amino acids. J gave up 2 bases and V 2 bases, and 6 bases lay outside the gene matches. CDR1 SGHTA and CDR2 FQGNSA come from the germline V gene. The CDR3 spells CASSLSPGGITDTQYF. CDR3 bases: TGTGCCAGCAGCTTATCCCCGGGAGGGATCACAGATACGCAGTATTTT.

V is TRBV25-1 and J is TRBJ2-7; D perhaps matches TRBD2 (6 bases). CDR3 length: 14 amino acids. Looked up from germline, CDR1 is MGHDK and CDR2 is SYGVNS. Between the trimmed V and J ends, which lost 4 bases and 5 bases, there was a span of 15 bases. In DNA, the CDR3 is TGTGCCAGCAGTGTGGACCTTGGAGGGCACGAGCAGTACTTC. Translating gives CASSVDLGGHEQYF.

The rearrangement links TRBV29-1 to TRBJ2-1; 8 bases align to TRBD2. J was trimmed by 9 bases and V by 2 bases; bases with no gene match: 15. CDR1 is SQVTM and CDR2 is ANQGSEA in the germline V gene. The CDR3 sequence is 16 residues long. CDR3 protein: CSVELLAGVDTREQFF. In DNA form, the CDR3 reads TGCAGCGTTGAATTGCTAGCGGGTGTTGATACTCGTGAGCAGTTCTTC.

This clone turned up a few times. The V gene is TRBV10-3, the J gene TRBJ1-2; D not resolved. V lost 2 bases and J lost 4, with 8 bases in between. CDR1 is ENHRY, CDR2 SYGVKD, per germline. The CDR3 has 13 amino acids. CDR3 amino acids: CAISERGSYGYTF. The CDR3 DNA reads TGTGCCATCAGTGAGCGAGGGTCCTATGGCTACACCTTC.

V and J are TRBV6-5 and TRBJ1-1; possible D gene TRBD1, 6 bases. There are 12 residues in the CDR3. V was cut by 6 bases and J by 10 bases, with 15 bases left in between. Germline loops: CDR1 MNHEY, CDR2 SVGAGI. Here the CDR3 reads CASSNYGGGAFF. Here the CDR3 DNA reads TGTGCCAGCAGCAACTATGGAGGGGGAGCTTTCTTT.

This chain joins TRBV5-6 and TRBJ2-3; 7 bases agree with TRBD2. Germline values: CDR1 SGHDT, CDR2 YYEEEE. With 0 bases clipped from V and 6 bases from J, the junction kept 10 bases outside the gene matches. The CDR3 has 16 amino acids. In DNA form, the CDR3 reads TGTGCCAGCAGCTTGGATGGTCGTCTCGGGGGGGATACGCAGTATTTT. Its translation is CASSLDGRLGGDTQYF. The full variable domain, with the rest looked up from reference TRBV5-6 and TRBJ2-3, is DAGVTQSPTHLIKTRGQQVTLRCSPKSGHDTVSWYQQALGQGPQFIFQYYEEEERQRGNFPDRFSGHQFPNYSSELNVNALLLGDSALYLCASSLDGRLGGDTQYFGPGTRLTVL.

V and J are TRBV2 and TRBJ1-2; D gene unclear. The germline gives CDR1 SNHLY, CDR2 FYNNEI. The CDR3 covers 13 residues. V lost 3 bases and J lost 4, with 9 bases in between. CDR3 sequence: CASSEEDSYGYTF. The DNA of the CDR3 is TGTGCCAGCAGTGAGGAAGACTCCTATGGCTACACCTTC.

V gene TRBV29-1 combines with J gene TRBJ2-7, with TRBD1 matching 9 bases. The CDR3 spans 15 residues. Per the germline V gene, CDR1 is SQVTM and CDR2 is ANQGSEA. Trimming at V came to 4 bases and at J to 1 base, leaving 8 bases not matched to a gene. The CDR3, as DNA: TGCAGCGTTGGAGTGGACAGGGGAATATCCTACGAGCAGTACTTC. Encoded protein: CSVGVDRGISYEQYF.

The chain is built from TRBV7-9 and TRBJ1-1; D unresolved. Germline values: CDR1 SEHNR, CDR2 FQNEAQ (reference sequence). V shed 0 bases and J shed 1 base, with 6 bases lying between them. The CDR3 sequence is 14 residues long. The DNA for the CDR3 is TGTGCCAGCAGCTTAGCGGAGGGGAACACTGAAGCTTTCTTT. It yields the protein CASSLAEGNTEAFF.

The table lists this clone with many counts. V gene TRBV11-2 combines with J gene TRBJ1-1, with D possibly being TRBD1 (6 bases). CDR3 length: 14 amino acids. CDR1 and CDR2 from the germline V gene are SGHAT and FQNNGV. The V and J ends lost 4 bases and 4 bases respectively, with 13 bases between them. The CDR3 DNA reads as TGTGCCAGCAGCTCCCTAAGGGGGGCCACTGAAGCTTTCTTT. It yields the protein CASSSLRGATEAFF.